The 18 T cell receptor beta chains below all came from one sample that was sequenced in a study of T cell responses to AZD1222 COVID-19 vaccine. Only in-frame clones appear in the TCRdb table, and some are missing; sequencing was by immunoSEQ multiplex PCR. Counted here are about 170,000 clones, 70% to 90% occurring once; the ten biggest clones make up roughly 4.3%. This specimen was peripheral blood, taken 28 days after the second dose of the MenACWY control vaccine. The receptor source for this set is an adult who received the MenACWY meningococcal vaccine as a control.

The CDR3 DNA follows: TGTGCCAGCAGCTTAGCCATTTTACACGATACGCAGTATTTT. Translation gives CASSLAILHDTQYF. The genes are TRBV7-2 and TRBJ2-3; D is unresolved. Trimming cost V 0 bases and J 6 bases, with 10 bases left between them. This CDR3 is 14 amino acids long. Germline V gene lookup returns CDR1 SGHTA and CDR2 FQGNSA.

The rearrangement links TRBV5-5 to TRBJ1-5, with D unresolved. Germline CDR1 is SGHKS and CDR2 is YYEKEE (reference sequence). Trimming cost V 1 base and J 5 bases, with 10 bases left between them. The CDR3 has 14 amino acids. The CDR3 sequence is CASSLYSIHQPQHF. The DNA of the CDR3 is TGTGCCAGCAGCTTGTACTCTATACATCAGCCCCAGCATTTT.

The chain joins TRBV20-1 to TRBJ2-7; D is undetermined. The CDR3 consists of 11 residues. Germline V gene lookup returns CDR1 DFQATT and CDR2 SNEGSKA (reference sequence). V was pared by 2 bases and J by 1 base, with 3 bases between. The CDR3 DNA reads as TGCAGTGCTAGACTATCCTACGAGCAGTACTTC. It specifies CSARLSYEQYF.

This clone was seen once. The rearrangement uses TRBV11-2 and TRBJ2-5; D is ambiguous. Trimming shortened V by 5 bases and J by 2 bases, and 12 bases separated the two germline ends. The V gene's germline CDR1 is SGHAT and CDR2 FQNNGV. The CDR3 spans 14 residues. CDR3 bases: TGTGCCAGCAGCCTCCAAAACAGTCAAGAGACCCAGTACTTC. Translation gives CASSLQNSQETQYF.

This rearrangement joins TRBV7-6 to TRBJ1-4; TRBD1 agrees at 11 bases. CDR3 length: 16 residues. V shed 5 bases, J shed 7 bases, and the junction held 9 bases outside the gene matches. Per germline, CDR1 SGHVS and CDR2 FNYEAQ. The CDR3 loop reads CASSRGQGALGEKLFF. In DNA form, the CDR3 reads TGTGCCAGCAGCCGAGGACAGGGGGCATTAGGTGAAAAACTGTTTTTT.

The chain links TRBV24-1 to TRBJ2-7; 7 bases agree with TRBD2. The CDR3 totals 13 residues. Per the germline V gene, CDR1 is KGHDR and CDR2 is SFDVKD. V lost 6 bases, J lost 2 bases, and 3 bases stayed unmatched. CDR3 region: CATSSGAPYEQYF. CDR3 nucleotide sequence: TGTGCCACCAGTAGCGGGGCCCCCTACGAGCAGTACTTC.

This clone was counted a few times. The chain carries TRBV19 and TRBJ1-1; no firm D call. The CDR3 has 13 residues. The germline V and J ends were trimmed by 5 bases and 1 base, with 8 bases remaining between them. CDR1 and CDR2 from the germline V gene are LNHDA and SQIVND (reference sequence). The CDR3 region is CASSVASNTEAFF. In DNA form, the CDR3 reads TGTGCCAGTAGTGTCGCCTCGAACACTGAAGCTTTCTTT.

The genes are TRBV24-1 and TRBJ1-2; TRBD1 might be the D (6 bases). V shed 5 bases and J shed 8 bases, with 20 bases lying between them. The CDR3 extends over 15 amino acids. Germline CDR1 is KGHDR and CDR2 is SFDVKD. Here the CDR3 reads CATSVFFGGAEGYTF. In nucleotides, the CDR3 is TGTGCCACCAGTGTCTTCTTCGGGGGGGCAGAAGGCTACACCTTC.

V usage is TRBV6-5 and J usage is TRBJ2-7; 8 bases are a match to TRBD1. This CDR3 comprises 13 residues. The germline V gene has CDR1 MNHEY and CDR2 SVGAGI. With 6 bases clipped from V and 2 bases from J, the junction kept 3 bases outside the gene matches. CDR3 nucleotides: TGTGCCAGCAGGTGGACAGGGACCTACGAGCAGTACTTC. The encoded protein is CASRWTGTYEQYF.

Points on this clone: At one of its ends the junction is not consistent with the germline gene, which may arise from a read error. This rearrangement joins TRBV6-1 to TRBJ2-7; TRBD2 matches at 12 bases. The germline V gene encodes CDR1 MNHNS and CDR2 SASEGT. CDR3 length: 15 amino acids. CDR3 loop: CASREGLAGPREQYF. CDR3 nucleotide sequence: TGTGCCAGCAGGGAAGGACTAGCGGGACCCCGGGAGCAGTACTTC.

This chain connects TRBV10-3 to TRBJ2-2; 7 bases align to TRBD2. The germline gives CDR1 ENHRY, CDR2 SYGVKD. Unmatched junction bases numbered 4, after V lost 8 bases and J lost 1 base. The CDR3 spans 14 residues. The CDR3 region has the DNA TGTGCCATCGGTGGGAGGGGGAACACCGGGGAGCTGTTTTTT. This encodes CAIGGRGNTGELFF.

This clone was counted once. The chain recombines TRBV4-2 with TRBJ1-5, with 7 bases matching TRBD1. Germline CDR1 is LGHNA and CDR2 is YNFKEQ. The CDR3 runs 14 residues. V was pared by 6 bases and J by 3 bases, with 5 bases of the junction left unmatched. CDR3 nucleotide sequence: TGTGCCAGCAGTTTTAAGGGGGCCAATCAGCCCCAGCATTTT. It yields the protein CASSFKGANQPQHF.

The chain has TRBV10-2 and TRBJ2-1; D unresolved. V was clipped by 8 bases and J by 0 bases, with 8 bases between them. Germline V CDR1 and CDR2: WSHSY, SAAADI. CDR3 length equals 13 residues. The CDR3 is CASESDSYNEQFF. The CDR3 DNA reads as TGCGCCAGCGAGAGCGACTCCTACAATGAGCAGTTCTTC.

This clone is a singleton in its sample. This sequence joins TRBV29-1 and TRBJ1-6; D gene uncertain. Trimming left V 6 bases short and J 8 bases short, with 14 bases between. Germline V gene sequence: CDR1 SQVTM, CDR2 ANQGSEA. This CDR3 has 13 residues. The CDR3 DNA follows: TGCAGCGTCGCGGAGATCAATGATTCACCCCTCCACTTT. It specifies CSVAEINDSPLHF.

V and J are TRBV10-3 and TRBJ2-3, with D unclear. CDR1 is ENHRY, CDR2 SYGVKD, per germline. Between the trimmed V and J ends, which lost 11 bases and 6 bases, there was a span of 12 bases. There are 11 residues in the CDR3. CDR3 coding DNA: TGTGCCTCGGGCCCACCGGATACGCAGTATTTT. Its protein product is CASGPPDTQYF.

This chain joins TRBV9 and TRBJ1-1, with D perhaps matching TRBD1 (5 bases). This CDR3 has 14 residues. Trimming took off 4 bases at V and 2 bases at J, with 12 bases between the two ends. In germline, CDR1 is SGDLS, CDR2 YYNGEE. The CDR3 DNA reads TGTGCCAGCAGCCGGGACTTACTAAACACTGAAGCTTTCTTT. Amino acid sequence: CASSRDLLNTEAFF.

This clone was found a few times. This sequence joins TRBV7-3 and TRBJ2-1; unclear D gene. The V end was cut by 2 bases, the J end by 5 bases, with 7 bases between. The germline V gene has CDR1 SGHTA and CDR2 FQGTGA. There are 13 residues in the CDR3. The DNA of the CDR3 is TGTGCCAGCAGCTTAGCTTTCAACAATGAGCAGTTCTTC. Amino acids: CASSLAFNNEQFF.

The chain joins TRBV5-1 to TRBJ2-1, with 15 bases matching TRBD2. Germline values: CDR1 SGHRS, CDR2 YFSETQ. J lost 7 bases, V lost 7 bases, and 9 bases had no gene match. The CDR3 runs 16 residues. The CDR3 sequence is CASRGLAGGPGNEQFF. Written as DNA, the CDR3 is TGCGCCAGCCGAGGACTAGCGGGAGGGCCGGGTAATGAGCAGTTCTTC.